This T cell receptor (beta chain) appears in the sequencing data of a study of blood T cell repertoires in COVID-19. Study context: Specimens from acute and convalescent COVID-19 originated in the United States, Italy and Spain. T cells, B-cell-depleted T cells, or PBMCs supplied cDNA or gDNA.

In the original workflow: By means of reference gene primer amplification, nucleated cell counts were estimated. Here immunoSEQ multiplex PCR was the method, and the copy in TCRdb shows in-frame clones only, minus some. For V, J and clone size, that table is used; D and trimming come from the DNA. The sample includes 140,000 or so clones, around 78% of them seen just once. Germline lookup yields CDR1 MRHNA and CDR2 SNTAGT. The CDR3 is 14 amino acids. With 4 bases removed from V and 0 bases from J, the gap between germline ends came to 9 bases. The sequenced sample was peripheral blood. The sequence derives from a woman in her sixties with acute or convalescent COVID-19. The chain couples TRBV6-4 to TRBJ1-2; D is unresolved. This chain's CDR3 is CASSASISNYGYTF. CDR3 DNA: TGTGCCAGCAGTGCAAGCATCTCTAACTATGGCTACACCTTC.